Detailed here is one T cell receptor beta chain. This sample is drawn from a study of monozygotic twins with inflammatory bowel disease. Using the 5' RACE reads, TCRdb records one entry per CDR3 protein without DNA. The table counts 400,000 to 500,000 distinct CDR3 sequences; about 2.3% lies in the top ten. This receptor was identified in a human donor with ulcerative colitis or Crohn's disease, or a healthy co-twin of an affected twin (not recorded which). Sequenced: blood.

The chain's CDR3 is CASSFSRNTGELFF. The V and J genes are TRBV7-2 and TRBJ2-2. This CDR3 contains 14 residues. The germline V gene encodes CDR1 SGHTA and CDR2 FQGNSA.